The rows below give T cell receptor beta chains drawn from one sample of a study of OX40 agonist ivuxolimab in advanced cancers. Libraries were prepared by immunoSEQ multiplex PCR; TCRdb keeps only in-frame clonotypes and omits some of them. The sample lists around 100,000 clones; 89% were seen once. The material sequenced was CD4+ or CD8+ T cells sorted from blood, taken in a trial of the OX40 agonist ivuxolimab. The receptor set was obtained from an adult with an advanced solid tumor such as melanoma, head and neck, liver or kidney cancer. Each CDR3 is given with its conserved first and last residue. D genes are given only for firm matches. Not all rows give a size; the values are once, few, many and, for expanded clones, a class.

DNA | CDR3 | size | D | J | V
TGTGCCAGCAGCTTAGGGGACCTACTCACCGGGGAGCTGTTTTTT | CASSLGDLLTGELFF | once | - | TRBJ2-2 | TRBV7-9
TGTGCCAGCAGCGTATCGGCGGTCACAGATACGCAGTATTTT | CASSVSAVTDTQYF | - | - | TRBJ2-3 | TRBV9
TGTGCCAGCAGCCAACGGGGGGCGAGCCACGAGCAGTACTTC | CASSQRGASHEQYF | few | - | TRBJ2-7 | TRBV4-2
TGTGCCAGCAGCGTACGGACAGGGAACGGGGAGCTGTTTTTT | CASSVRTGNGELFF | - | TRBD1 | TRBJ2-2 | TRBV9
TGTGCCAGTAGCCGAAGCGACCCCCACCTAGCGGACCAAGAGACCCAGTACTTC | CASSRSDPHLADQETQYF | - | TRBD2 | TRBJ2-5 | TRBV19
TGTGCCAGCAGAACTAGCGGGTGCACAGATACGCAGTATTTT | CASRTSGCTDTQYF | - | TRBD2 | TRBJ2-3 | TRBV6-8
TGTGCCAGCAGTAGGACTACCTCCTACGAGCAGTACTTC | CASSRTTSYEQYF | - | - | TRBJ2-7 | TRBV6-6
TGTGCCAGCAGCCAAGTTCGCGGAATTGCCTACGAGCAGTACTTC | CASSQVRGIAYEQYF | - | - | TRBJ2-7 | TRBV4-2
TGCGCCAGCAGCCCGGGGACAGCTATTAACTATGGCTACACCTTC | CASSPGTAINYGYTF | - | TRBD1 | TRBJ1-2 | TRBV5-1
TGTGCCAGCGGTTTATCGGTAGGGTTGCAGCCCCAGCATTTT | CASGLSVGLQPQHF | - | - | TRBJ1-5 | TRBV28
TGTGCCTCCCACAGGGGGGGGCACACCGGGGAGCTGTTTTTT | CASHRGGHTGELFF | - | - | TRBJ2-2 | TRBV25-1
TGCGCCAGCCACCAGGGTCCGGAAAGCTGGCAGTACTTC | CASHQGPESWQYF | - | - | TRBJ2-7 | TRBV5-1
TGTGCCAGCAGTTCAGGGGGCGTCAATCAGCCCCAGCATTTT | CASSSGGVNQPQHF | - | TRBD1 | TRBJ1-5 | TRBV2
TGTGCCAGTAGTATTACTGCGGGGAGCTCCTACAATGAGCAGTTCTTC | CASSITAGSSYNEQFF | - | - | TRBJ2-1 | TRBV19
TGTGCCAGCAGTCCAAGACAGGGGGACACCGGGGAGCTGTTTTTT | CASSPRQGDTGELFF | once | TRBD1 | TRBJ2-2 | TRBV6-1
TGTGCCAGCAGCTTAGATGGGACAGGCCAAGAGACCCAGTACTTC | CASSLDGTGQETQYF | - | TRBD1 | TRBJ2-5 | TRBV7-3
- | CASSFGLGSGFF | - | - | TRBJ2-1 | TRBV28
TGTGCCTGGAGTGTAGGACATTTGAACACTGAAGCTTTCTTT | CAWSVGHLNTEAFF | - | - | TRBJ1-1 | TRBV30
TGTGCCAGCAGCTCACGTGGGACGGACTACTACGAGCAGTACTTC | CASSSRGTDYYEQYF | - | - | TRBJ2-7 | TRBV7-9
TGTGCCAGCAGGGTCAGGGGGAGTAACAATGAGCAGTTCTTC | CASRVRGSNNEQFF | - | TRBD1 | TRBJ2-1 | TRBV2
TGTGCCAGCAGCTTGGGGGTGGGATCGGAGCCCCAGCATTTT | CASSLGVGSEPQHF | - | - | TRBJ1-5 | TRBV5-8
TGCGCCAGCAGTGACGGGACAGGGGGCGGCTACACCTTC | CASSDGTGGGYTF | - | TRBD1 | TRBJ1-2 | TRBV10-1
TGTGCCAGCAGTCCCCAGGACAGGGCAGCTTTCTTT | CASSPQDRAAFF | - | TRBD1 | TRBJ1-1 | TRBV28
TGTGCCAGCAGCAAACTAGCGGGAGCCTACGAGCAGTACTTC | CASSKLAGAYEQYF | - | TRBD2 | TRBJ2-7 | TRBV9
TGTGCCAGCAGCGCGGGACTAGCGGGAGAGACGGGGCAGTTCTTC | CASSAGLAGETGQFF | - | TRBD2 | TRBJ2-1 | TRBV5-4
TGTGCCTGGGGGGACAGGGTCGTTGTCAATGAGCAGTTCTTC | CAWGDRVVVNEQFF | - | TRBD1 | TRBJ2-1 | TRBV30
TGTGCCAGCAGTCGAGGACAGGGGGCTAACAATGAGCAGTTCTTC | CASSRGQGANNEQFF | - | TRBD1 | TRBJ2-1 | TRBV6-5
TGTGCCACCAGCAGAGATGTGACGACTTCACCCCTCCACTTT | CATSRDVTTSPLHF | few | - | TRBJ1-6 | TRBV15
TGTGCCAGCAGTAATTCCAGACAGTCCTCCTATGGCTACACCTTC | CASSNSRQSSYGYTF | - | - | TRBJ1-2 | TRBV6-5
TGTGCCAGCAGCGTAGCTCCAGCGGGAGGCCTATACAATGAGCAGTTCTTC | CASSVAPAGGLYNEQFF | - | TRBD2 | TRBJ2-1 | TRBV9
TGTGCCAGCAGCACCCGGGGACTGCACGCGAACACCGGGGAGCTGTTTTTT | CASSTRGLHANTGELFF | - | - | TRBJ2-2 | TRBV7-9
TGCGCCAGCAGCCTAAACCCGCTGGATACGCAGTATTTT | CASSLNPLDTQYF | - | - | TRBJ2-3 | TRBV5-1
TGTGCCAGTAGTATTTCGCGGAGAACTAGCACAGATACGCAGTATTTT | CASSISRRTSTDTQYF | - | - | TRBJ2-3 | TRBV19
TGTGCCAGCAGCGTAGAAGGGACGGTGAACACCGGGGAGCTGTTTTTT | CASSVEGTVNTGELFF | - | - | TRBJ2-2 | TRBV9
TGTGCCAGTAGCAGACGACAGGGGGCCGTCAATGAGCAGTTCTTC | CASSRRQGAVNEQFF | once | TRBD1 | TRBJ2-1 | TRBV19
TGTGCCAGCAGCCTCGAGGGGGCGAGGGGAAACACCATATATTTT | CASSLEGARGNTIYF | - | TRBD1 | TRBJ1-3 | TRBV7-3
TGTGCCAGCAGCGTAGGATCCAGGAACAATGAGCAGTTCTTC | CASSVGSRNNEQFF | - | - | TRBJ2-1 | TRBV9